Shown below are 10 T cell receptor beta chains from a single sample sequenced in a study of OX40 agonist ivuxolimab in advanced cancers. The assay was immunoSEQ multiplex PCR, and TCRdb's table has in-frame clones only and misses some. The table includes tens of thousands of clones, around 90% detected once. The input for sequencing was CD4+ or CD8+ T cells sorted from blood, taken in a trial of the OX40 agonist ivuxolimab. The receptors derive from an adult with an advanced solid tumor such as melanoma, head and neck, liver or kidney cancer.

V usage is TRBV29-1 and J usage is TRBJ2-5, with D perhaps matching TRBD2 (6 bases). The CDR3 is made up of 13 amino acids. V dropped 6 bases and J dropped 4 bases, with 15 bases sitting between them. Germline CDR1 and CDR2: SQVTM and ANQGSEA. CDR3 nucleotides: TGCAGCGTAGCGGAGGGCCGGGGAGAGACCCAGTACTTC. It translates to CSVAEGRGETQYF.

The chain recombines TRBV5-8 with TRBJ2-7; D ambiguous. Deletions cut 5 bases from V and 9 bases from J, with 12 bases between. The CDR3 has 11 amino acids. The V gene's germline CDR1 is SGHTS and CDR2 YDEGEE. CDR3 bases: TGTGCCAGCAGACTAATATTCGGGCAGTACTTC. The encoded protein is CASRLIFGQYF.

The V and J genes are TRBV14 and TRBJ1-5; possible D gene TRBD1, 5 bases. Germline V gene data show CDR1 as SGHDN and CDR2 as FVKESK. The V gene lost 1 base and the J gene lost 1 base, with 11 bases spanning the gap. The CDR3 contains 16 residues. The CDR3 protein is CASSQVLGASNQPQHF. CDR3 bases: TGTGCCAGCAGCCAAGTTCTTGGGGCGAGCAATCAGCCCCAGCATTTT. The whole variable domain, remainder taken from reference TRBV14 and TRBJ1-5, is EAGVTQFPSHSVIEKGQTVTLRCDPISGHDNLYWYRRVMGKEIKFLLHFVKESKQDESGMPNNRFLAERTGGTYSTLKVQPAELEDSGVYFCASSQVLGASNQPQHFGDGTRLSIL.

There are a few counts of this clone. V gene TRBV18 combines with J gene TRBJ2-7; TRBD2 matches at 7 bases. The CDR3 contains 12 residues. Germline CDR1 is KGHSH and CDR2 is LQKENI. V lost 5 bases to trimming and J lost 6 bases; unmatched junction nucleotides: 4. CDR3 DNA sequence: TGTGCCAGCTCAGGGGGGGGGACCGAGCAGTACTTC. The encoded protein is CASSGGGTEQYF.

The chain has TRBV5-6 and TRBJ2-1; D may be TRBD2 (6 bases). Germline loops: CDR1 SGHDT, CDR2 YYEEEE. The V gene lost 3 bases and the J gene lost 2 bases, with 15 bases spanning the gap. This CDR3 has 16 residues. The chain's CDR3 is CASSYDLTSAYNEQFF. In nucleotides, the CDR3 is TGTGCCAGCAGCTATGATTTGACTAGTGCCTACAATGAGCAGTTCTTC.

The rearrangement links TRBV29-1 to TRBJ1-5; D perhaps matches TRBD1 (6 bases). Trimming removed 8 bases at V and 9 bases at J, with 17 bases between. Germline-derived CDR1 and CDR2 are SQVTM and ANQGSEA. The CDR3 has 12 residues. CDR3 sequence (DNA): TGCAGCTTCCGGACGGGACAAGGGCCCCAGCATTTT. Translating it yields CSFRTGQGPQHF. The whole variable domain, filled in from reference TRBV29-1 and TRBJ1-5, reads SAVISQKPSRDICQRGTSLTIQCQVDSQVTMMFWYRQQPGQSLTLIATANQGSEATYESGFVIDKFPISRPNLTFSTLTVSNMSPEDSSIYLCSFRTGQGPQHFGDGTRLSIL.

The chain joins TRBV5-1 to TRBJ1-2, with TRBD1 matching over 10 bases. From germline, CDR1 is SGHRS and CDR2 YFSETQ. V lost 0 bases to trimming and J lost 4 bases; unmatched junction nucleotides: 0. CDR3 length: 14 residues. CDR3 sequence (DNA): TGCGCCAGCAGCTTGGGACAGGGGGCCTATGGCTACACCTTC. Amino acids: CASSLGQGAYGYTF.

This sequence joins TRBV7-9 and TRBJ2-1, with 16 bases matching TRBD2. CDR1 is SEHNR, CDR2 FQNEAQ, per germline (reference sequence). The CDR3 is 15 amino acids. The V gene end was trimmed by 7 bases and the J gene end by 9 bases; junction bases not matched to a gene: 6. The CDR3 spells CASTPGLAGGGEQFF. For the CDR3, the DNA is TGTGCCAGCACCCCGGGACTAGCGGGAGGGGGTGAGCAGTTCTTC.

This rearrangement joins TRBV19 to TRBJ1-5; D not certain. The CDR3 extends over 14 amino acids. Trimming took 2 bases from V and 5 from J, leaving 10 bases between them. Germline V gene data show CDR1 as LNHDA and CDR2 as SQIVND (reference sequence). The DNA of the CDR3 is TGTGCCAGTAGTATACAACAGCGAGATCAGCCCCAGCATTTT. Residues: CASSIQQRDQPQHF.

This clone is a singleton in its sample. CDR3 loop: CASSVGRRVDEKLFF. CDR3 nucleotides: TGTGCCAGCAGTGTGGGCCGTAGGGTGGACGAAAAACTGTTTTTT. V gene TRBV25-1 combines with J gene TRBJ1-4; the D is unclear. CDR3 length: 15 amino acids. V shed 4 bases and J shed 8 bases, with 17 bases lying between them. Germline assignment: CDR1 MGHDK and CDR2 SYGVNS.